These T cell receptor beta chains were read from a single sample in a study of blood T cell repertoires in COVID-19. Measured with immunoSEQ multiplex PCR; TCRdb has only the in-frame clones, and not every one. The table records roughly 270,000 clones, roughly 80% of them present only once. Sequencing was done on a sample of PBMCs or T cells enriched from blood (not recorded which). These receptors came from a man in his forties who had been exposed to COVID-19. CDR3s include the opening cysteine and the closing phenylalanine or tryptophan. Each record gives: D gene, J gene, V gene, clone size, CDR3 DNA, CDR3 protein. A D gene is named only where the DNA matches it firmly. Rows give clone size only sometimes, using once, few, many, or a class for an expanded clone.

TRBD2 TRBJ2-3 TRBV4-2 . TGTGCCAGCAGCCAAGAAGCGGGGGTGGATACGCAGTATTTT CASSQEAGVDTQYF
TRBD1 TRBJ1-1 TRBV5-4 few TGTGCCAGCAGCTCAGTCGGGACAGGGAGTCCTGAAGCTTTCTTT CASSSVGTGSPEAFF
. TRBJ2-7 TRBV19 . TGTGCCAGTAGTATCGACCAGGGGAATAGGCACGAGCAGTACTTC CASSIDQGNRHEQYF
. TRBJ1-2 TRBV11-2 . TGTGCCAGCAGCTTAGATCCGGGAGCACAACGGGGCTACACCTTC CASSLDPGAQRGYTF
. TRBJ2-5 TRBV10-3 . TGTGCCACTCAGCCGGCGGGACCCCAAGAGACCCAGTACTTC CATQPAGPQETQYF
. TRBJ1-6 TRBV30 . TGTGCCTGTAGAGAAAATTGGAATTCACCCCTCCACTTT CACRENWNSPLHF
TRBD1 TRBJ1-2 TRBV10-2 . TGCGCCAGCAGTGCTCCGACAGGGGCTAACTATGGCTACACCTTC CASSAPTGANYGYTF
. TRBJ2-2 TRBV5-1 . TGCGCCAGCAGCTTGGGGACAGCCGGCGGGGAGCTGTTTTTT CASSLGTAGGELFF
. TRBJ2-3 TRBV6-6 . TGTGCCAGCGGAGGGGCCGTAGATACGCAGTATTTT CASGGAVDTQYF
. TRBJ1-6 TRBV7-9 . TGTGCCAGCAGCTTACTGCGGGATTCACCCCTCCACTTT CASSLLRDSPLHF
. TRBJ2-1 TRBV9 . TGTGCCAGCAGCGTGCAAGGGAGTCCCTACAATGAGCAGTTCTTC CASSVQGSPYNEQFF
. TRBJ1-6 TRBV11-2 . TGTGCCAGCAGCTTCAATAGAGGAGGCTCACCCCTCCACTTT CASSFNRGGSPLHF
. TRBJ2-5 TRBV2 . TGTGCCAGCAGTGAATGGGCAGGCCAGGTGCAAGAGACCCAGTACTTC CASSEWAGQVQETQYF
. TRBJ2-1 TRBV7-5 few TGTGCCAGAAGCTTACCATGGTTTCGGGGTGAGCAGTTCTTC CARSLPWFRGEQFF
. TRBJ2-3 TRBV5-5 . TGTGCCAGCAGCTTCCAGTGGGAGCCCACAGATACGCAGTATTTT CASSFQWEPTDTQYF
. TRBJ2-5 TRBV7-7 . TGTGCTAGCACCAGTAGGGGTATCCAAGAGACCCAGTACTTC CASTSRGIQETQYF
TRBD2 TRBJ2-7 TRBV7-9 . TGTGCCAGCAGCATCTTGGACGGGAGGGCCGAGCAGTACTTC CASSILDGRAEQYF
TRBD1 TRBJ1-6 TRBV18 . TGTGCCAGCTCAACGGGACAGATTTCACCCCTCCACTTT CASSTGQISPLHF
. TRBJ2-1 TRBV7-6 . TGTGCCAGCAGCTTAACTGCGGGATTTAACAATGAGCAGTTCTTC CASSLTAGFNNEQFF
TRBD1 TRBJ1-1 TRBV3-1/TRBV3-2 . TGTGCCAGCAGCCAATTCCATGGGACAGCGAAGAACACTGAAGCTTTCTTT CASSQFHGTAKNTEAFF
. TRBJ2-2 TRBV7-2 few TGTGCCAGCAGCTTAGCCAAGAACACCGGGGAGCTGTTTTTT CASSLAKNTGELFF
. TRBJ1-1 TRBV12-3/TRBV12-4 . TGTGCCAGCAGTTCGCGGTCGAACACTGAAGCTTTCTTT CASSSRSNTEAFF
TRBD1 TRBJ2-3 TRBV11-3 . TGTGCCAGCAGCCCACAGTCAGGGGGAGATACGCAGTATTTT CASSPQSGGDTQYF
. TRBJ2-2 TRBV5-1 once TGCGCCAGCAGCCCGGGGACGAACACCGGGGAGCTGTTTTTT CASSPGTNTGELFF
TRBD1 TRBJ2-7 TRBV6-6 . TGTGCCAGCAGAGCGAGACAGGGCTACGAGCAGTACTTC CASRARQGYEQYF
. TRBJ1-1 TRBV19 . TGTGCCACCTTCCAGGGTTCCACTGAAGCTTTCTTT CATFQGSTEAFF
TRBD1 TRBJ1-5 TRBV5-4 . TGTGCCAGCAGCTTGCAGGGGGCGCAGCCCCAGCATTTT CASSLQGAQPQHF
TRBD1 TRBJ1-2 TRBV3-1/TRBV3-2 . TGTGCCAGCAGCCCCCGCGTTATTTCCTTGACAGGGTTTGGCAATGGCTACACCTTC CASSPRVISLTGFGNGYTF
. TRBJ2-7 TRBV5-6 . TGTGCCAGCAGCTCACCCCTTGGTCAGGGGAGCTCCTACGAGCAGTACTTC CASSSPLGQGSSYEQYF
. TRBJ2-2 TRBV15 . TGTGCCACCAGCCAAATCGTCGGGACACTGAACACCGGGGAGCTGTTTTTT CATSQIVGTLNTGELFF
TRBD2 TRBJ2-1 TRBV7-3 . TGTGCCAGCAGCATAGCGGGAGTGGGCTACAATGAGCAGTTCTTC CASSIAGVGYNEQFF
. TRBJ1-2 TRBV7-2 few TGTGCCAGCAGCTTAGGAGGGTACTACAACTATGGCTACACCTTC CASSLGGYYNYGYTF
. TRBJ2-5 TRBV6-2/TRBV6-3 . TGTGCCAGCAGCTTCGGACTACCCGGGACCCAGTACTTC CASSFGLPGTQYF
. TRBJ1-4 TRBV10-2 . TGCGCCAGCACCGATGGTAGGGGTGCTAATGAAAAACTGTTTTTT CASTDGRGANEKLFF
TRBD1 TRBJ1-2 TRBV5-4 . TGTGCCAGCAGCAAAGGACAGGGAGGCAACTATGGCTACACCTTC CASSKGQGGNYGYTF
. TRBJ2-1 TRBV10-1 . TGCGCCAGCAATGGAAGGCGGGACGACCGTGTCTTC CASNGRRDDRVF
. TRBJ2-7 TRBV28 . TGTGCCAGCAGTCTCGAGTACGAGCAGTACTTC CASSLEYEQYF
. TRBJ2-7 TRBV19 . TGTGCCAGTAGCGGTTACTACGAGCAGTACTTC CASSGYYEQYF
. TRBJ2-1 TRBV7-9 . TGTGCCAGCAGGACTACTATGAGTGCTTACAATGAGCAGTTCTTC CASRTTMSAYNEQFF
. TRBJ1-1 TRBV7-2 . TGTGCCAGCAGCTTAGGGGCCAGTCTAAACACTGAAGCTTTCTTT CASSLGASLNTEAFF